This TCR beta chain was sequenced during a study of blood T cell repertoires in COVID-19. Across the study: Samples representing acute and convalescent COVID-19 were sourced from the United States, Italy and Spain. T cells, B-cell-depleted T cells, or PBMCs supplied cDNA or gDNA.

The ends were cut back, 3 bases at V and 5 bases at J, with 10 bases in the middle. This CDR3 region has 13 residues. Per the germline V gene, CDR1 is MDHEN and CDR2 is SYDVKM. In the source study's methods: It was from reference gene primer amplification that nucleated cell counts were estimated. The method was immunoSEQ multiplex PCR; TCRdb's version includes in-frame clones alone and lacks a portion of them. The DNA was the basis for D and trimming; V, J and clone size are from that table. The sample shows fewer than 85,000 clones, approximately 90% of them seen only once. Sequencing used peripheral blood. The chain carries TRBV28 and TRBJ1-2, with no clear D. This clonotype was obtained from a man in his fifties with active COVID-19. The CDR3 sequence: CASSLRGRYGYTF. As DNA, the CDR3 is TGTGCCAGCAGTTTGCGGGGAAGATATGGCTACACCTTC.